The 4 T cell receptor beta chains reported below all come from one sample, sequenced in a study of neoadjuvant nivolumab and ipilimumab in lung cancer. Sequencing was performed with immunoSEQ multiplex PCR; in TCRdb, only in-frame clones are kept and a portion is missing. This table holds 40,000 or so clones, nearly 90% found once. The material was peripheral blood, obtained before neoadjuvant nivolumab, alone or with ipilimumab. The receptors stem from an adult with non-small cell lung cancer.

The chain joins TRBV7-2 to TRBJ1-2; D perhaps matches TRBD1 (6 bases). V lost 8 bases and J lost 7, with 20 bases in between. Germline loops: CDR1 SGHTA, CDR2 FQGNSA. This CDR3 has 14 residues. CDR3 sequence: CASEYWGGHSGYTF. The CDR3 region has the DNA TGTGCCAGCGAGTATTGGGGGGGGCACTCTGGCTACACCTTC.

V and J are TRBV19 and TRBJ2-7; maybe TRBD2 (5 bases). V lost 3 bases and J lost 2, with 14 bases in between. The germline CDR1 and CDR2 sequences are LNHDA and SQIVND (reference sequence). CDR3 length equals 15 residues. CDR3 sequence reads: CASSIRAGQTYEQYF. The CDR3 coding sequence is TGTGCCAGTAGTATTCGGGCGGGCCAAACCTACGAGCAGTACTTC.

The chain links TRBV30 to TRBJ1-2, with 7 positions matching TRBD1. Looked up from germline, CDR1 is GTSNPN and CDR2 is SVGIG (reference sequence). The CDR3 extends over 15 amino acids. With 5 bases clipped from V and 6 bases from J, the junction kept 15 bases outside the gene matches. CDR3 coding DNA: TGTGCCTGGGGGAGACAGGGACTTTCAGACGATGGCTACACCTTC. This gives the protein CAWGRQGLSDDGYTF. Full variable domain (missing parts from reference TRBV30 and TRBJ1-2): SQTIHQWPATLVQPVGSPLSLECTVEGTSNPNLYWYRQAAGRGLQLLFYSVGIGQISSEVPQNLSASRPQDRQFILSSKKLLLSDSGFYLCAWGRQGLSDDGYTFGSGTRLTVV.

CDR3 nucleotides: TGTGCCAGTAGTGGGGCTAGCGGCATCACCGGGGAGCTGTTTTTT. Protein product: CASSGASGITGELFF. The V gene is TRBV19, the J gene TRBJ2-2; 7 nucleotides match TRBD2. The V gene's germline CDR1 is LNHDA and CDR2 SQIVND (reference sequence). The CDR3 sequence is 15 residues long. V lost 5 bases to trimming and J lost 4 bases; unmatched junction nucleotides: 7.